This T cell receptor (beta chain) was captured in a study of blood T cell repertoires in COVID-19. At the level of the study: The United States, Italy and Spain provided the acute and convalescent COVID-19 samples. Sources were T cells, B-cell-depleted T cells, or PBMCs; the material itself was cDNA or gDNA.

In the source study's methods: Reference gene primer amplification gave estimated nucleated cell counts. Some clones are missing from TCRdb's copy, which holds only in-frame ones; the method was immunoSEQ multiplex PCR. Clonal size and the V and J genes are those of that table, whereas D and trimming came from the DNA. The sample holds 200,000 to 250,000 clones; approximately 83% are singletons and the top ten take around 2.8%. V trimming: 1 base; J trimming: 4 bases; junction bases outside the gene matches: 7. Germline lookup yields CDR1 SEHNR and CDR2 FQNEAQ (reference sequence). CDR3 size: 16 residues.

This TCR was sampled from a woman aged 25-40 years who had recovered from COVID-19. The chain couples TRBV7-9 to TRBJ2-1; 7 nucleotides match TRBD2. The sample consisted of peripheral blood. The CDR3 coding sequence is TGTGCCAGCAGCTTAGAACTGGCTAGCGGTTACAATGAGCAGTTCTTC. Translated, it gives CASSLELASGYNEQFF.